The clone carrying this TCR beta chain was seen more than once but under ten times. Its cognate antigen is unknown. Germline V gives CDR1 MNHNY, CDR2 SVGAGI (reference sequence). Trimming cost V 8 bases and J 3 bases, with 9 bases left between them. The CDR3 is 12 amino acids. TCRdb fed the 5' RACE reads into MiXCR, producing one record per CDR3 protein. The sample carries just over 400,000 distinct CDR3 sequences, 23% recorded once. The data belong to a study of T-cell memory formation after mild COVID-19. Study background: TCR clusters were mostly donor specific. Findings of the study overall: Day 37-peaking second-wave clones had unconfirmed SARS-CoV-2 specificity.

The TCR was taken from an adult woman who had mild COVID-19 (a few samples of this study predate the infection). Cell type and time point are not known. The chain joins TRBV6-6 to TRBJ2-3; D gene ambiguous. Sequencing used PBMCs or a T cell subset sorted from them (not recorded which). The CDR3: CASGVLTDTQYF. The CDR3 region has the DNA TGTGCCAGCGGGGTCCTTACAGATACGCAGTATTTT.